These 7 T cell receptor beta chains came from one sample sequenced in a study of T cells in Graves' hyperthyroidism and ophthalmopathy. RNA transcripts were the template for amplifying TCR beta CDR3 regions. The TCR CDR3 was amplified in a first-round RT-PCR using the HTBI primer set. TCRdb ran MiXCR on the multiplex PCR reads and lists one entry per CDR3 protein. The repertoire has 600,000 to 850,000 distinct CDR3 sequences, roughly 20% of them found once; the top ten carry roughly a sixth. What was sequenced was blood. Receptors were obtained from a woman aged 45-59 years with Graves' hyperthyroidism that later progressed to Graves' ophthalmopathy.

The CDR3 region is CASSQGGTVETQYF. DNA for the CDR3: TGTGCCAGCAGCCAAGGAGGGACGGTGGAGACCCAGTACTTC. The chain combines TRBV3-1 with TRBJ2-5; D could derive from TRBD1 or TRBD2 (5 bases each). Germline assignment: CDR1 LGHDT and CDR2 YNNKEL (reference sequence). The CDR3 length is 14 residues. V was pared by 1 base and J by 5 bases, with 11 bases between.

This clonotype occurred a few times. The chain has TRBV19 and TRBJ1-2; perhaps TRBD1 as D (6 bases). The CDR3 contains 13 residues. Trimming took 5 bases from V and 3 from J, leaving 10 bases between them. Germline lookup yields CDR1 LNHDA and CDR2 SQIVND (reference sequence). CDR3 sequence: CASSRTDDYGYTF. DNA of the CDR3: TGTGCCAGTAGTCGGACAGACGACTATGGCTACACCTTC. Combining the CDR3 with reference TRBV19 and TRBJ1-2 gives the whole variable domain DGGITQSPKYLFRKEGQNVTLSCEQNLNHDAMYWYRQDPGQGLRLIYYSQIVNDFQKGDIAEGYSVSREKKESFPLTVTSAQKNPTAFYLCASSRTDDYGYTFGSGTRLTVV.

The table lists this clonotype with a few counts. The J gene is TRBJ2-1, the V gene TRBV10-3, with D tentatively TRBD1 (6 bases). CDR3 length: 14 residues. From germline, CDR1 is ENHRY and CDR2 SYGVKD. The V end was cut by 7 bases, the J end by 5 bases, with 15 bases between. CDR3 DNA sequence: TGTGCCATCAACGAGTACAGGGACAACAATGAGCAGTTCTTC. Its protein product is CAINEYRDNNEQFF.

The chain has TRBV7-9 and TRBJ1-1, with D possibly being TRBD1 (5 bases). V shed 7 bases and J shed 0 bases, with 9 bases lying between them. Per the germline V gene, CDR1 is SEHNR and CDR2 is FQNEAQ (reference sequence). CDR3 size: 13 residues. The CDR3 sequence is CASKAGMNTEAFF. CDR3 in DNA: TGTGCCAGCAAGGCAGGGATGAACACTGAAGCTTTCTTT. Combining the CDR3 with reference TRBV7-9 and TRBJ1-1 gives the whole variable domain DTGVSQNPRHKITKRGQNVTFRCDPISEHNRLYWYRQTLGQGPEFLTYFQNEAQLEKSRLLSDRFSAERPKGSFSTLEIQRTEQGDSAMYLCASKAGMNTEAFFGQGTRLTVV.

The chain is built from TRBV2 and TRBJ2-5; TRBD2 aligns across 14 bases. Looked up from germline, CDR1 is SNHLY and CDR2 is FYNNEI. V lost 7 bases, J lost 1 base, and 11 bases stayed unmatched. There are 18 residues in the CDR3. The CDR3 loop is CASTGLAGGYTSQETQYF. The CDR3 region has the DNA TGTGCCAGCACCGGACTAGCGGGGGGATACACGTCCCAAGAGACCCAGTACTTC.

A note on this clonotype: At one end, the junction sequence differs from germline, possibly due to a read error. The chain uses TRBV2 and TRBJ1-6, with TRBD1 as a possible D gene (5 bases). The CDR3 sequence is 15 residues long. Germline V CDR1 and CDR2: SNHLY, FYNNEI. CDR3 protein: CASSENSGRLSLLHF. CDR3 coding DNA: TGTGCCAGCAGTGAAAATTCGGGACGTCTTTCACTCCTCCACTTT.

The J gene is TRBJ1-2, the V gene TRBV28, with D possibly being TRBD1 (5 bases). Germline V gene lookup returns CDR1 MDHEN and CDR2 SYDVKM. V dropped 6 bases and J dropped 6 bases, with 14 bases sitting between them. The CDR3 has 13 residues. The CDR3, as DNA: TGTGCCAGCAGCCAACGGTGGGGGAATGGCTACACCTTC. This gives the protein CASSQRWGNGYTF.